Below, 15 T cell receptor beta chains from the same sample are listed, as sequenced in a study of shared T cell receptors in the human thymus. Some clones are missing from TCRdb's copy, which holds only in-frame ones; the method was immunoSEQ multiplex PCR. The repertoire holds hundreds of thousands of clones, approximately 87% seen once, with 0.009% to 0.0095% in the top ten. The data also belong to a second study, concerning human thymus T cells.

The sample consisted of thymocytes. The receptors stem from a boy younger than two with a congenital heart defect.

The CDR3: CASSSQLAITSYEQYF. The CDR3 region has the DNA TGTGCCAGCAGCTCCCAACTAGCTATCACCTCCTACGAGCAGTACTTC. The rearrangement uses TRBV11-2 and TRBJ2-7, with D perhaps matching TRBD2 (6 bases). CDR1 and CDR2 from the germline V gene are SGHAT and FQNNGV. The CDR3 runs to 16 residues. V was trimmed by 4 bases and J by 0 bases, leaving 16 bases between them.

CDR3 residues: CASSSQGGSNQPQHF. The CDR3 DNA follows: TGTGCCAGCTCATCACAGGGAGGAAGCAATCAGCCCCAGCATTTT. The V gene is TRBV18, the J gene TRBJ1-5, with a weak D call TRBD1 (6 bases). The CDR3 sequence is 15 residues long. V lost 5 bases, J lost 1 base, and 12 bases lay in between. From germline, CDR1 is KGHSH and CDR2 LQKENI.

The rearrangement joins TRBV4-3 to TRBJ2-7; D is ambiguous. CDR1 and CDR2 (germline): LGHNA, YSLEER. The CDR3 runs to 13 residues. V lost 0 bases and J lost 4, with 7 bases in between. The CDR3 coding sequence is TGCGCCAGCAGCCAAGAAAAACAGTACGAGCAGTACTTC. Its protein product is CASSQEKQYEQYF.

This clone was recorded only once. CDR3 sequence reads: CSVLLASGRAGSYNEQFF. The CDR3 coding sequence is TGCAGCGTTCTACTCGCTAGCGGGAGGGCGGGCTCCTACAATGAGCAGTTCTTC. The V gene is TRBV29-1, the J gene TRBJ2-1, with 12 bases lining up with TRBD2. J gave up 0 bases and V 5 bases, and 11 bases lay outside the gene matches. The CDR3 length is 18 residues. In germline, CDR1 is SQVTM, CDR2 ANQGSEA.

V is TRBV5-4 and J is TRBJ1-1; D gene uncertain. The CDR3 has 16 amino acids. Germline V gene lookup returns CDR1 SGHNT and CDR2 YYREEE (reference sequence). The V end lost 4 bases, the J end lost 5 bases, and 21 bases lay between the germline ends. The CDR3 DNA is TGTGCCAGCAGCCAAGGCCGGTGGAGAGAGTGGACTGAAGCTTTCTTT. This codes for CASSQGRWREWTEAFF. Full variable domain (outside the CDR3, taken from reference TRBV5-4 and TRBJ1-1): ETGVTQSPTHLIKTRGQQVTLRCSSQSGHNTVSWYQQALGQGPQFIFQYYREEENGRGNFPPRFSGLQFPNYSSELNVNALELDDSALYLCASSQGRWREWTEAFFGQGTRLTVV.

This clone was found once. CDR3 loop: CASSSRGVGGYTF. The DNA of the CDR3 is TGTGCCAGCAGCTCCCGGGGGGTCGGGGGCTACACCTTC. The V gene is TRBV5-4, the J gene TRBJ1-2; D may be TRBD1 (5 bases). The CDR3 is 13 residues long. The ends were cut back, 3 bases at V and 8 bases at J, with 14 bases in the middle. Germline lookup yields CDR1 SGHNT and CDR2 YYREEE (reference sequence).

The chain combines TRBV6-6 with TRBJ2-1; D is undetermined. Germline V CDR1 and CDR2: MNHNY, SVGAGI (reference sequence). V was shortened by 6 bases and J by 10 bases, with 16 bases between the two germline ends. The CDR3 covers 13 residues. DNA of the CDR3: TGTGCCAGCAGATACACCCCTTGGGCAGAGCAGTTCTTC. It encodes CASRYTPWAEQFF.

CDR3 amino acids: CATSRAQGLSQPQHF. In nucleotides, the CDR3 is TGTGCCACCAGCAGAGCGCAGGGCCTGAGTCAGCCCCAGCATTTT. The gene calls are TRBV15 and TRBJ1-5, with D possibly TRBD1 on 5 matching bases. Germline CDR1 reads LNHNV; CDR2 reads YYDKDF (reference sequence). The length of the CDR3 is 15 residues. Trimming stripped 1 base from V and 6 bases from J, with 13 bases between.

The DNA for the CDR3 is TGTGCCAGCAGCATAAGACAGGGTGTGGCTGAAGCTTTCTTT. Translated: CASSIRQGVAEAFF. The chain links TRBV7-9 to TRBJ1-1; 7 bases align to TRBD1. V trimming: 5 bases; J trimming: 6 bases; junction bases outside the gene matches: 9. The length of the CDR3 is 14 residues. The V gene's germline CDR1 is SEHNR and CDR2 FQNEAQ (reference sequence).

The CDR3 region has the DNA TGTGCCAGCAGCCTTACGTTGGGGCTCGACGAGCAGTACTTC. Translating gives CASSLTLGLDEQYF. This chain links TRBV11-1 with TRBJ2-7, with D perhaps TRBD1 (5 bases). The length of the CDR3 is 14 residues. Germline V CDR1 and CDR2: SGHAT, FQDESV (reference sequence). V gave up 5 bases and J gave up 5 bases, with 16 bases separating them. Variable domain in full (rest from reference TRBV11-1 and TRBJ2-7): EAEVAQSPRYKITEKSQAVAFWCDPISGHATLYWYRQILGQGPELLVQFQDESVVDDSQLPKDRFSAERLKGVDSTLKIQPAELGDSAMYLCASSLTLGLDEQYFGPGTRLTVT.

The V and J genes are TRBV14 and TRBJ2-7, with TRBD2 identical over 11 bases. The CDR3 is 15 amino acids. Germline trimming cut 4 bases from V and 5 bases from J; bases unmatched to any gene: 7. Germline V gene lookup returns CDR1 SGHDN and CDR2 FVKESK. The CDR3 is CASSRLAGPAHEQYF. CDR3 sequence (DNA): TGTGCCAGCAGCCGACTAGCGGGACCGGCCCACGAGCAGTACTTC.

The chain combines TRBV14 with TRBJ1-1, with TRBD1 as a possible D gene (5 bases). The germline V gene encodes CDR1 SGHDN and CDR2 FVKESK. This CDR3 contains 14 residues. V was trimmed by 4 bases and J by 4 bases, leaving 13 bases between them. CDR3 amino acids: CASSPRWGGTEAFF. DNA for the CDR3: TGTGCCAGCAGCCCCAGGTGGGGGGGCACTGAAGCTTTCTTT.

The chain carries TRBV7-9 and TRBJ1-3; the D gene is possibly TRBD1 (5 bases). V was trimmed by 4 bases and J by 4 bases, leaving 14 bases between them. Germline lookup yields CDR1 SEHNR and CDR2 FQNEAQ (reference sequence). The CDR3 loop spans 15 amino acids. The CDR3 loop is CASSSAGRAGNTIYF. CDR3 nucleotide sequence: TGTGCCAGCAGCTCGGCCGGCAGGGCCGGAAACACCATATATTTT.

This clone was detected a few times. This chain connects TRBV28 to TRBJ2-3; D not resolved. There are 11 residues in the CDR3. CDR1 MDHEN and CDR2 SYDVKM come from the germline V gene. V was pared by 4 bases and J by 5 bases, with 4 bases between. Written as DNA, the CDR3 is TGTGCCAGCAGTTCCGGAGATACGCAGTATTTT. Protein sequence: CASSSGDTQYF.

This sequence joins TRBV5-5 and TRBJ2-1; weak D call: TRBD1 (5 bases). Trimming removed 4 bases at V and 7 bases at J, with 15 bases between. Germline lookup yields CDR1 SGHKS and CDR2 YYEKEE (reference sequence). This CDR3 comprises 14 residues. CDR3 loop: CASSLQQVGNEQFF. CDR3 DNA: TGTGCCAGCAGCCTACAACAGGTCGGAAATGAGCAGTTCTTC.